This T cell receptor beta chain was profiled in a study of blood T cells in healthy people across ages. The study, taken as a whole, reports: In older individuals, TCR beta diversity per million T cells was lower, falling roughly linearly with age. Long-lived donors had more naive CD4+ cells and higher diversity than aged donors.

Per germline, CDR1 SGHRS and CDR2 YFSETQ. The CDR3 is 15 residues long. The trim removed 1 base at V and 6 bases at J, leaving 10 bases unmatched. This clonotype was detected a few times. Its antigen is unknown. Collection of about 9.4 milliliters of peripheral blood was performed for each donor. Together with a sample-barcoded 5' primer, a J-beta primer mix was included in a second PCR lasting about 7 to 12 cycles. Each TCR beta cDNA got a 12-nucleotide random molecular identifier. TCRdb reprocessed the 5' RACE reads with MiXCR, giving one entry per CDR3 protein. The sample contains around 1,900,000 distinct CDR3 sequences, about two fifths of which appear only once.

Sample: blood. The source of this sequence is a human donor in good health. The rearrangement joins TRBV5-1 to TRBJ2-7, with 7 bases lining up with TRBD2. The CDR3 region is CASSLYGGGRFEQYF. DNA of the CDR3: TGCGCCAGCAGCTTGTATGGCGGGGGAAGGTTCGAGCAGTACTTC.